This T cell receptor (beta chain) came from a study of T cells in Graves' hyperthyroidism and ophthalmopathy (dated by TCRdb to between 2018 and 2020). Some background on the complete study: Peripheral blood samples were taken at the time of initial diagnosis, prior to any treatment. The 100 discovery patients were randomly split 7:3 into training and test sets. Once sampling was done, hyperthyroidism patients were given methimazole at a starting dose of 30 mg daily, whereas ophthalmopathy patients were given high-dose intravenous methylprednisolone. The study also compared thyroid tissue and blood T-cell repertoires from roughly 6 Graves' hyperthyroidism patients. The paper reports TCR Vbeta CDR3 sequencing of about 140 peripheral blood samples: approximately 43 ophthalmopathy, around 80 hyperthyroidism and approximately 17 progressor patients. Whether ophthalmopathy could be predicted prospectively was tested in an independent validation cohort made up of approximately 19 hyperthyroidism patients plus 17 patients who later progressed to ophthalmopathy. To identify distinguishing TCR V-J signatures, a discovery cohort of around 100 patients was used, comprising 43 with Graves' ophthalmopathy and some 60 with stable Graves' hyperthyroidism. Overall study outcomes, separate from this receptor: In validation, the model predicted progression to ophthalmopathy a median of around six months before onset, with over 60% sensitivity and roughly 73% specificity. Most expanded thyroid clonotypes (frequency above 0.001) were also detected in blood, suggesting blood repertoires may reflect thyroid immune responses. Sample size was not statistically predetermined, and blinding of investigators to group allocation was not performed. A model built on a 13 V-J signature distinguished ophthalmopathy from stable hyperthyroidism, reaching over 85% sensitivity and 81.08% specificity in cross-validation and 80%/75% in testing.

Moderately to severely active disease, a Clinical Activity Score of at least 3, a NOSPECS grade of at least 4, and a duration under 3 months were present in ophthalmopathy patients. Exclusion was applied to patients with uncontrolled infections, other autoimmune diseases, pregnancy or lactation. Diagnoses were based on clinical symptoms, serum thyroxine and TRAb, thyroid ultrasound and orbital computed tomography. PBMCs were separated from roughly 10 ml of fresh peripheral blood using Ficoll-Paque density gradient centrifugation. Trizol reagent was used to extract total RNA, and RNA quality was then checked on an Agilent 2100 Bioanalyzer. Trimming at the junction amounts to 1 base on V and 8 bases on J, and the germline ends lie 16 bases apart. Including cysteine and phenylalanine, the CDR3 has 15 amino acids. Kept here is only the CDR3 DNA, which spans 45 bases and is read in frame from base 1.

TCR beta CDR3 regions were amplified from RNA transcripts. The first round of RT-PCR for the TCR CDR3 was performed with the HTBI primer set and the Qiagen OneStep RT-PCR kit. Libraries were constructed in a second round of multiplex PCR, after which size selection and purification were carried out. The libraries were sequenced on an Illumina HiSeq2000 using paired-end 100 bp reads. In the original analysis: SOAPnuke was used to process the raw data, throwing out any read that contained adapters or uncalled bases, had a mean Phred below 15, or lacked an exact constant-primer or identifier match. COPE v1.2.5 was used to merge high-quality paired reads, and clonotypes were defined as unique nucleotide sequences. MiTCR v1.1 was used to align clonotypes to the IMGT TRBV, TRBD and TRBJ reference segments. The analysis included only V-J combinations with a frequency above 0.0001, which together covered around 99% of the repertoires. A TCS score was defined as the ratio of F50 (clonal expansion) to E x V (chaos), with BLOSUM62-based TCRdist applied between CDR3 peptides within each V-J. Welch's t-statistics and random forest reduced 500 to 650 V-J features to fewer than 15, which were used in a naive Bayes classifier (R e1071). TCRdb reprocessed the public reads (quality trimming at Q25 with fastp, clone calling with MiXCR) and kept in-frame beta chains. Every CDR3 protein is listed once, alongside the most common genes and DNA of its rows. The V and J calls shown here were made by TCRdb, not taken from the authors' results. The sample records a few hundred thousand distinct CDR3 sequences, about 16% of which are singletons. Jointly, the top ten make up less than 3.5% of the sample.

This clonotype was found many times. Its target antigen remains unknown. No much larger clone exists at a distance of one base, and base qualities are not known. This receptor was taken from a woman aged 40 to 50 with Graves' ophthalmopathy. The sequenced sample was blood. The chain is assembled from TRBV12-3 or TRBV12-4 and TRBJ2-3; the D gene is possibly TRBD2, with 6 bases matching. The nucleotides are TGTGCCAGCAGTTTAGGGAGGGCCCATCAGGGTACGCAGTATTTT. Its translation is CASSLGRAHQGTQYF.